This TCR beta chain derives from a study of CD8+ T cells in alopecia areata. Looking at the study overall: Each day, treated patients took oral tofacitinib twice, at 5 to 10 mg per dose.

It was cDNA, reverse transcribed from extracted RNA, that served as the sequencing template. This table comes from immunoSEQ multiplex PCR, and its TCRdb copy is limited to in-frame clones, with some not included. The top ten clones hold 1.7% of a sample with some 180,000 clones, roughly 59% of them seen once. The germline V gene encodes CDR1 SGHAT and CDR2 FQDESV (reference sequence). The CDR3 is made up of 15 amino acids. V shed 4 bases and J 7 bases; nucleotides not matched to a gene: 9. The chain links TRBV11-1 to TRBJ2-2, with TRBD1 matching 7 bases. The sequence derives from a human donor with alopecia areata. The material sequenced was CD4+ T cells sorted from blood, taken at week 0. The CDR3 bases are TGTGCCAGCAGCTCCAAAAGAACAGGGGACGGGGAGCTGTTTTTT. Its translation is CASSSKRTGDGELFF.